This T cell receptor (beta chain) comes out of a study of prognosis after radiotherapy for stage I lung cancer (TCRdb year 2021). For context, the study as a whole: About 20 stage I NSCLC patients were enrolled in Nanjing, China, between April 2018 and early 2019. Under 15 of the patients were found to have newly diagnosed primary stage I lung tumors, and several were living with oligometastatic NSCLC after surgical resection of the primary tumor. All patients were regarded as medically inoperable, because of comorbidities in about eleven patients and refusal of surgery in more than 5 patients. Ages in the cohort of approximately 13 men and over 5 women ranged from about 50 to 84 years, with a median of 74. Roughly 12 patients had adenocarcinoma and several had squamous cell carcinoma as the tumor histology. Image-guided IMRT or VMAT was used to deliver SBRT in 3 to 5 fractions at a biologically effective dose of at least 100 Gy. No patient received concurrent therapy alongside SBRT. After SBRT, distant metastases developed in about 20% of the 19 patients at a median of 7 months, while the remaining 15 patients had no significant progression. This study profiled peripheral blood TCR beta repertoires from stage I NSCLC patients before and after stereotactic body radiotherapy and linked the repertoires to distant failure. A total of around 40 blood samples from 19 patients were sequenced, with one sample obtained before and one obtained after SBRT for each patient. What the authors observed across the whole study: Post-SBRT Shannon entropy and its change from baseline were lower in patients who developed distant metastases; baseline Shannon entropy was not associated with metastases. TRBV and TRBJ usage frequencies reportedly differed by metastasis status, in two V genes at baseline and in fewer than ten V and two J genes after SBRT. A decrease in unique TCR clone counts was observed after SBRT (median approximately 9,800 before versus approximately 6,900 after; Wilcoxon paired P=0.011). Limitations of the study included a small cohort and short follow-up, and the study findings need independent validation. None of the reported P values were adjusted for multiple comparisons. Tumor specificity of expanded TCR clones was not determined.

CDR1 and CDR2 are drawn from the germline V gene: MNHNS, SASEGT. Here V drops 5 bases and J drops 1 base, and the junction holds 2 bases not matched to any gene. From the cysteine up to the phenylalanine, the CDR3 has a length of 14 residues. The kept DNA is CDR3 alone, 42 bases in frame from the first base. Compared with the rest of its sample, this clonotype is medium-sized (0.01 to 0.1%). Its antigen is currently not known. No qualities accompany the bases; no much larger clone lies one base away. All patients had node-negative disease on CT and PET/CT, and none had a history of other malignancies or prior chemotherapy or radiotherapy. At each of two time points, six milliliters of peripheral venous blood were collected into EDTA tubes. Ficoll-Paque Plus density-gradient centrifugation was used to isolate PBMCs. Right after collection, samples were placed at -80 degrees C and kept there until analysis.

Two rounds of multiplex PCR were used to amplify the TCR beta CDR3 region from genomic DNA. In the first PCR round, primers specific to each TRBV and TRBJ gene were used, and the primer sequences were filed in Chinese patent CN105087789A. Universal primers were used in the second round of PCR. The Roche High Pure PCR Template Preparation Kit was used to extract genomic DNA from frozen PBMCs. Libraries were sequenced paired-end with 151 bp reads on an Illumina HiSeq 3000. The source study handled its data this way. Raw reads lacking the multiplex PCR primer sequences were removed with CutAdapt. PEAR was used to merge high-quality paired reads into contigs. MiXCR assigned TRB V, D and J gene segments to each contig by aligning to reference sequences. CDR3 sequences were clustered by base quality and sequence similarity to remove sequencing errors. Diversity was calculated as Shannon entropy divided by the natural log of the number of productive TCR sequences. Clonality was computed as one minus the ratio of Shannon entropy to the natural log of the number of unique clonotypes. Using the Youden index from ROC curves, the researchers picked the repertoire-metric cut-offs for progression-free survival, and all analyses were carried out in R 3.5.3. TCRdb reworked the public reads: Q25 trimming with fastp, MiXCR clone assembly, productive beta chains retained. Duplicate CDR3 protein sequences are folded into a single record with the most common DNA and genes. The authors' filters were not applied to this entry. The sample yields about 31,000 distinct CDR3 sequences; roughly two fifths were counted once. The ten largest clones represent roughly 14% of the sample.

The TCR was taken from a donor of 50 years or more with non-small cell lung cancer. The source material was PBMCs, sampled before or after stereotactic body radiation therapy (not recorded which). The chain was built from TRBV6-1 and TRBJ2-3; TRBD2 agrees with 8 junctional bases. The CDR3 is CASSSGGGTDTQYF. The DNA reads TGTGCCAGCAGTAGCGGGGGCGGCACAGATACGCAGTATTTT.